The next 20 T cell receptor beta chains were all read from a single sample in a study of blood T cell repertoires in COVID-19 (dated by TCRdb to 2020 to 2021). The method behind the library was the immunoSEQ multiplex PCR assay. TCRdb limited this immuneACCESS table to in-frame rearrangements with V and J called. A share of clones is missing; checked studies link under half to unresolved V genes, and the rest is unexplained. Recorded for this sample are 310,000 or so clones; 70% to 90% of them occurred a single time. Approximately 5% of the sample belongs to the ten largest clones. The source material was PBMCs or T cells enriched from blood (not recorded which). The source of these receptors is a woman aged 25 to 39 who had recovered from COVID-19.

CDR3 sequence reads: CASSLAGTEQTGYTF. Written as DNA, the CDR3 is TGCGCCAGCAGCTTGGCCGGGACAGAACAGACTGGCTACACCTTC. The V gene is TRBV5-1, the J gene TRBJ1-2; 7 bases are a match to TRBD1. Germline assignment: CDR1 SGHRS and CDR2 YFSETQ. This CDR3 contains 15 residues. V shed 0 bases, J shed 7 bases, and the junction held 9 bases outside the gene matches.

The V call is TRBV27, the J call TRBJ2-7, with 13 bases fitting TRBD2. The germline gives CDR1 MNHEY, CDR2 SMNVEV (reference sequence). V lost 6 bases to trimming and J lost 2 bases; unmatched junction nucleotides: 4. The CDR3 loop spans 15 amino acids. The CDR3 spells CASRSGLAGTYEQYF. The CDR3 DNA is TGTGCCAGCAGGTCGGGACTAGCGGGGACCTACGAGCAGTACTTC.

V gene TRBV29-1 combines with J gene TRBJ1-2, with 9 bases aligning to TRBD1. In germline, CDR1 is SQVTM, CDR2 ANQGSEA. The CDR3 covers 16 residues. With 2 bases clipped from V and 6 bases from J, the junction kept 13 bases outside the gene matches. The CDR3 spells CSVEKGSTGGVNGYTF. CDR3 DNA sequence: TGCAGCGTTGAAAAGGGGAGCACAGGGGGCGTTAATGGCTACACCTTC.

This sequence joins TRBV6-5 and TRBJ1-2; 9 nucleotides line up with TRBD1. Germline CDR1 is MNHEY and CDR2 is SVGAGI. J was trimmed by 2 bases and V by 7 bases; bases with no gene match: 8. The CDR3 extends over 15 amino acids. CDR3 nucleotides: TGTGCCAGCACTCTCCGGGACAGGGAAAACTATGGCTACACCTTC. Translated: CASTLRDRENYGYTF.

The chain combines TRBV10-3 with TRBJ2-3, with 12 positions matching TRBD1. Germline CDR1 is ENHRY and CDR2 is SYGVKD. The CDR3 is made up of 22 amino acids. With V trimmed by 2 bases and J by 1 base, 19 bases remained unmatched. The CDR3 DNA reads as TGTGCCATCAGTGAGCTAACCGGGACAGGGGGCGTGAGAGGAGTATGCACAGATACGCAGTATTTT. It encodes CAISELTGTGGVRGVCTDTQYF.

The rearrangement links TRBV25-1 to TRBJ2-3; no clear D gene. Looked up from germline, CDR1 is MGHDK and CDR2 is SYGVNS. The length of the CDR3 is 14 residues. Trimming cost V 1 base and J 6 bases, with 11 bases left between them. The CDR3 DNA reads TGTGCCAGCAGTGAATCGGTGTCCATCGATACGCAGTATTTT. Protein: CASSESVSIDTQYF.

CDR3 in amino acids: CAWSVFLGEQFF. The CDR3 DNA sequence: TGTGCCTGGAGTGTGTTCCTAGGTGAGCAGTTCTTC. The chain employs TRBV30 and TRBJ2-1, with D uncertain. The CDR3 is 12 amino acids. CDR1 is GTSNPN, CDR2 SVGIG, per germline (reference sequence). With 0 bases removed from V and 9 bases from J, the gap between germline ends came to 9 bases.

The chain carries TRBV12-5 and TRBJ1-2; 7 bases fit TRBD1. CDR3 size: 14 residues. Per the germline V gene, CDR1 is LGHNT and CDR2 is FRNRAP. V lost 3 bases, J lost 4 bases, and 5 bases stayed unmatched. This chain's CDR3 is CASGLGTELYGYTF. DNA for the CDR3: TGTGCTAGTGGTTTAGGGACAGAGCTCTATGGCTACACCTTC.

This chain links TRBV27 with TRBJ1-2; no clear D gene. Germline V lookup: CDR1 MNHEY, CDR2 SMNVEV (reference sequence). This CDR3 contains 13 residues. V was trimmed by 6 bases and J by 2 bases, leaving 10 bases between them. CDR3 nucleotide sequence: TGTGCCAGCAGCTCAGGTTCCAACTATGGCTACACCTTC. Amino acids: CASSSGSNYGYTF.

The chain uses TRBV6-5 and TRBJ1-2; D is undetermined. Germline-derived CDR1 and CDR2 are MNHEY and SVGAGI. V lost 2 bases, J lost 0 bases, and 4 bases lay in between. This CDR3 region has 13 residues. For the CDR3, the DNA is TGTGCCAGCAGTTACGTCGCTAACTATGGCTACACCTTC. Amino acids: CASSYVANYGYTF.

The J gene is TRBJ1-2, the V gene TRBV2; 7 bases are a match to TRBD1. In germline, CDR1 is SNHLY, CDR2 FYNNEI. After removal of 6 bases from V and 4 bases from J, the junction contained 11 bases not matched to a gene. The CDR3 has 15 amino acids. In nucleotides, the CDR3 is TGTGCCAGCAGCCTGACAGGGCAGGTGGGCTATGGCTACACCTTC. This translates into CASSLTGQVGYGYTF.

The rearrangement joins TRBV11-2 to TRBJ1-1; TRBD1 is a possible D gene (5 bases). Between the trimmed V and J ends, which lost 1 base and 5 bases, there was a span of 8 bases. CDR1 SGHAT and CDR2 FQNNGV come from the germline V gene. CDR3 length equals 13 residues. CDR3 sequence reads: CASSLVKGTEAFF. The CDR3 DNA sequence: TGTGCCAGCAGCTTAGTGAAGGGGACTGAAGCTTTCTTT. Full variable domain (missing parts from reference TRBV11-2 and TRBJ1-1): EAGVAQSPRYKIIEKRQSVAFWCNPISGHATLYWYQQILGQGPKLLIQFQNNGVVDDSQLPKDRFSAERLKGVDSTLKIQPAKLEDSAVYLCASSLVKGTEAFFGQGTRLTVV.

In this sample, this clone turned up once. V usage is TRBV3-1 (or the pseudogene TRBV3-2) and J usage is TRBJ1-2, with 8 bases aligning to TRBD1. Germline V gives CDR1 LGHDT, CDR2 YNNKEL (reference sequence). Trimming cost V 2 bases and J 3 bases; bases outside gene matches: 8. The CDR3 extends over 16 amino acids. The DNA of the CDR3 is TGTGCCAGCAGCCAAATCCCAGGGGGCCTCGACTATGGCTACACCTTC. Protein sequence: CASSQIPGGLDYGYTF.

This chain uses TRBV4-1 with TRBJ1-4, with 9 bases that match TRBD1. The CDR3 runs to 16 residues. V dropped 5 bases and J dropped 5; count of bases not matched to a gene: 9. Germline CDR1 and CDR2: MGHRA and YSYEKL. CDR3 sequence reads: CASSVYRGRVNEKLFF. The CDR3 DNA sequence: TGCGCCAGCAGCGTCTACAGGGGGCGGGTCAATGAAAAACTGTTTTTT.

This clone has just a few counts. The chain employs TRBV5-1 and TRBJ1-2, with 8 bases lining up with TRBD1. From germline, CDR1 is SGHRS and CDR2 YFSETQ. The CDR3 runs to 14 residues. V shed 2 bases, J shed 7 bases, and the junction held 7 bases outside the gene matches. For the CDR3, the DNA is TGCGCCAGCAGCTTCGGACAGGGAGCGGGTGGCTACACCTTC. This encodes CASSFGQGAGGYTF. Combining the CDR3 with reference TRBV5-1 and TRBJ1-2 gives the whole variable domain KAGVTQTPRYLIKTRGQQVTLSCSPISGHRSVSWYQQTPGQGLQFLFEYFSETQRNKGNFPGRFSGRQFSNSRSEMNVSTLELGDSALYLCASSFGQGAGGYTFGSGTRLTVV.

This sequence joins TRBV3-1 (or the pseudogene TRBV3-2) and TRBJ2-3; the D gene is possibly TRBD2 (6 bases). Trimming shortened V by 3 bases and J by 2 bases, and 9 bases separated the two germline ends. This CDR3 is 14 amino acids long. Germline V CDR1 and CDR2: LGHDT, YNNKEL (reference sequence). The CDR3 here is CASSHGGPTDTQYF. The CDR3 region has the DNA TGTGCCAGCAGCCACGGGGGTCCCACAGATACGCAGTATTTT.

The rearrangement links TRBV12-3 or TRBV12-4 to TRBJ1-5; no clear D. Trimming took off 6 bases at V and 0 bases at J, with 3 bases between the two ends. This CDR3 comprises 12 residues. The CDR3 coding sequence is TGTGCCAGCAGACATAGCAATCAGCCCCAGCATTTT. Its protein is CASRHSNQPQHF.

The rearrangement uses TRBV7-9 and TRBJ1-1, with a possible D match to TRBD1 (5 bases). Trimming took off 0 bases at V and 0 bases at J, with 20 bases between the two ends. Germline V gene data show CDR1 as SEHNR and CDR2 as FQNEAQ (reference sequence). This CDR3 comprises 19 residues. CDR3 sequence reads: CASSLAMRGGLSMNTEAFF. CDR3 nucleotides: TGTGCCAGCAGCTTAGCTATGCGGGGGGGGTTGAGTATGAACACTGAAGCTTTCTTT.

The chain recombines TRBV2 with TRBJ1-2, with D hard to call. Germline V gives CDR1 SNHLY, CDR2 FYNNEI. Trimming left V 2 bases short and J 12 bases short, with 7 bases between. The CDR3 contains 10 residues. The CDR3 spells CASSESPDTF. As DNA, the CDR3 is TGTGCCAGCAGTGAATCCCCTGACACCTTC. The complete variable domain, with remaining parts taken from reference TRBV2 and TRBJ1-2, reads EPEVTQTPSHQVTQMGQEVILRCVPISNHLYFYWYRQILGQKVEFLVSFYNNEISEKSEIFDDQFSVERPDGSNFTLKIRSTKLEDSAMYFCASSESPDTFGSGTRLTVV.

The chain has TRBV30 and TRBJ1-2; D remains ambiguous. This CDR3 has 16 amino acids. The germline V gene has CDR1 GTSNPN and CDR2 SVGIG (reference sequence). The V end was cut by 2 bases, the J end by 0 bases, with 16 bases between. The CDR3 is CAWSFARGSSNYGYTF. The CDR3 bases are TGTGCCTGGAGTTTCGCCCGGGGAAGCTCTAACTATGGCTACACCTTC.